This entry is about one TCR beta chain. The antigen it recognizes is unknown. Nothing much larger sits one base from this clone, and base qualities are not available. The donors were roughly 40 Caucasian individuals from Russia, aged roughly 6 to 100 years, who were systemically healthy. Around 9.9 milliliters of peripheral blood were collected from each donor into EDTA-treated Vacutainer tubes. Ficoll-Paque density-gradient centrifugation was used to isolate PBMCs, with at least 6 million per sample. Trizol reagent was used to extract total RNA from PBMCs, with at least 5 micrograms per sample. For every donor, flow cytometry on a PBMC aliquot measured the percentage of naive CD45RAhigh/CD27high T cells. The data are from a study of blood T cells in healthy people across ages (dated by TCRdb to about 2015). Broadly, across the study: In model experiments, template switching captured roughly one uniquely barcoded TCR beta cDNA molecule for every two T cells. Donors were grouped into four age groups: young (average 16 years), middle-aged (39), aged (about 60) and long-lived (around 80). Using deep sequencing normalized with unique cDNA molecular identifiers, the study measured how TCR beta repertoire diversity changes with age. To avoid experimental bias, donors of different ages were randomly spread across the sequencing lanes. The study analyzed two additional independent replicas of 1 million unique cDNA reads from the same blood draw for two donors, one aged 18 to 30 and one aged 80 or older.

Looking up the germline V gene yields CDR1 SGHTS and CDR2 YDEGEE. Including the terminal cysteine and phenylalanine, the CDR3 comprises 14 residues. Only the CDR3 part of the read is kept: 42 bases, read in frame from the first base. What the authors observed across the whole study: Observed TCR beta diversity per million T cells fell roughly linearly with age, and a significant reduction was already apparent by age roughly 40. Compared with the aged group, the long-lived group had more naive CD4+ T cells, fewer expanded clones and increased TCR diversity, suggesting age selection. Since profiling was done on bulk unsorted PBMCs, naive and antigen-experienced compartments could not be conclusively compared. Because donor CMV infection status was unknown, age-related changes in expanded clonotypes were potentially confounded. There was a strong correlation between observed TCR beta diversity and the percentage of naive T cells measured by flow cytometry. Estimates of total diversity based on one million sequenced T cells were considered lower bounds and underestimates.

Library preparation used 5' RACE. TCRdb shows the sequencer as Illumina HiSeq 2500. A second PCR of roughly 7 to 11 cycles was performed with a sample-barcoded 5' primer and a J-beta primer mix. A unique molecular identifier was introduced onto each TCR beta cDNA molecule by a template-switch 5' adaptor carrying 12 random nucleotides. At least 2.5 million CDR3-containing paired-end reads were obtained from each sample. All of the RNA was converted into first-strand cDNA using the Mint cDNA synthesis kit, with a TRBC-specific oligonucleotide serving as the primer. All cDNA was treated with uracil-DNA glycosylase and then went through a first 18-cycle PCR with the universal primers M1SS and BC2_uni_R. Regarding the original processing steps: For normalization, 1 million high-quality reads, each with a distinct molecular identifier, were randomly selected from each sample. Reads with shared molecular identifiers were discarded instead of being binned into consensus sequences. MiTCR, run with a Q25 quality threshold and the strictest error-elimination algorithm, handled CDR3 identification, clonotype clustering and error correction. Lower-bound total TCR beta diversity was estimated with a nonparametric unseen species model using Euler transformation. TCRdb handled the public reads itself, with Q25 trimming in fastp and clone calling in MiXCR, and kept productive beta chains. Each CDR3 protein appears once, grouped with its most common genes and DNA. TCRdb, not the original authors, processed these V and J calls. The sample has about a million distinct CDR3 sequences on record, roughly 52% of them singletons. The ten largest clones add up to under 15% of the sample.

Sequenced sample: blood. The sequence was collected from a man aged 30-40 years in good health. This receptor chain uses TRBV5-8 and TRBJ2-5; the D gene cannot be resolved beyond TRBD1 or TRBD2, each matching 5 bases. Near its end, the DNA agrees better with TRBJ2-7, so the J call may be wrong. The CDR3 has the sequence CASSFGDGRYEQYF. In nucleotides, the sequence is TGTGCCAGCAGCTTCGGGGACGGTCGATACGAGCAGTACTTC.